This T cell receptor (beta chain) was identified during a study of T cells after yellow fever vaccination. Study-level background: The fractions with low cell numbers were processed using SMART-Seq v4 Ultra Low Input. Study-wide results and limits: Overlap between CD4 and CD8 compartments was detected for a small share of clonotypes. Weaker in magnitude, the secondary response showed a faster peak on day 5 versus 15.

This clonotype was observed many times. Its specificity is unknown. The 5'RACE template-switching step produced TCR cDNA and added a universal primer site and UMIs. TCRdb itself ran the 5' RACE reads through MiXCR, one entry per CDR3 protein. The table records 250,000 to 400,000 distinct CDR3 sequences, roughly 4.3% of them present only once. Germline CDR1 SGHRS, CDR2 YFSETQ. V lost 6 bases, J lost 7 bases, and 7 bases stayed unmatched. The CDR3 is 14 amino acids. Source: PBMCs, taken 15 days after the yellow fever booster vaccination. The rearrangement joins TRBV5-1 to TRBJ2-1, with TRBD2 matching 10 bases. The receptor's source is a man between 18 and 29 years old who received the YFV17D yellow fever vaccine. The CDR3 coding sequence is TGCGCCAGCACCCAGCGGGGGGGCCGAAATGAGCAGTTCTTC. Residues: CASTQRGGRNEQFF.